The source of this T cell receptor beta chain is a study of blood T cell repertoires in COVID-19. Data came from immunoSEQ multiplex PCR; TCRdb stores just in-frame clones and leaves some out. Here the sample spans roughly 500,000 clones, 80% to 90% being singletons. The source of this sequence is a human donor in a cohort sampled during active COVID-19. The source material was peripheral blood.

The CDR3 loop reads CASSAGPSDSDTQYF. CDR3 nucleotides: TGTGCCAGCTCAGCGGGACCTAGTGATTCAGATACGCAGTATTTT. V is TRBV18 and J is TRBJ2-3; maybe TRBD2 (6 bases). This CDR3 comprises 15 residues. Trimming cost V 5 bases and J 4 bases, with 16 bases left between them. CDR1 and CDR2 (germline): KGHSH, LQKENI.